This TCR beta chain was identified in a study of T cell repertoires in cytomegalovirus infection (dated by TCRdb to about 2019). With regard to the full study: Because public TCR beta signatures pointed to carriage of CMV infection together with the matching HLA type, the HLA type of each donor mattered for the analysis. Summary of the overall study and its limitations: The ex vivo response was dominated by HLA-C-restricted CMV-specific TCR beta clonotypes, and the single most frequent clonotype in two of eight donors was supplied by these HLA-C-restricted clonotypes. In both this cohort and an independent approximately 350-donor cohort, the cumulative frequency of public TCR beta family members distinguished carriers of CMV infection plus the relevant HLA type.

TCRdb records Illumina HiSeq 1500 as the sequencer. TCRdb reprocessed the public reads (quality trimming at Q25 with fastp, clone calling with MiXCR) and kept in-frame beta chains. Merged by CDR3 protein, the rows form single entries marked with the most common genes and DNA. Across this sample there are around 210,000 distinct CDR3 sequences, with under 8.5% seen only once. The ten largest clones represent roughly 6.5% of the sample. The table lists this clonotype with many counts. Its antigen specificity is not known. No per-base quality is available; no much larger clone lies one base away. The specimen was PBMCs. The clonotype originates from a human donor in good health (CMV status not recorded). Some clones in this sample may be carry-over from other donors' samples.

This receptor has the CDR3 CASSDEGSNSPLHF. The nucleotide sequence reads TGTGCCAGCAGTGACGAAGGTAGTAATTCACCCCTCCACTTT. The chain uses TRBV2 and TRBJ1-6, with the D gene not clear enough to name. Between the V and J ends, shortened by 3 bases and 6 bases respectively, the junction contains 9 bases. Counted from cysteine to phenylalanine, this CDR3 has 14 amino acids. The CDR3 DNA has 42 bases and is translated from base 1. According to the germline V gene, CDR1 reads SNHLY and CDR2 reads FYNNEI.